These 2 T cell receptor beta chains came from one sample sequenced in a study of cytotoxic CD8 clonotypes in ibrutinib-treated CLL. The protocol was immunoSEQ multiplex PCR, while the TCRdb copy is restricted to in-frame clones and leaves out a portion. The sample holds nearly 300,000 clones, about 72% seen once. Material: PBMCs, obtained at disease progression, from a patient treated with ibrutinib. These TCRs come from a human donor with chronic lymphocytic leukemia.

The chain is built from TRBV9 and TRBJ1-6; 10 bases fit TRBD1. Per germline, CDR1 SGDLS and CDR2 YYNGEE. V shed 3 bases, J shed 3 bases, and the junction held 9 bases outside the gene matches. The CDR3 has 18 residues. CDR3 region: CASSASGQGLDYNSPLHF. The CDR3 DNA sequence: TGTGCCAGCAGCGCCTCGGGACAGGGGTTGGACTATAATTCACCCCTCCACTTT.

V gene TRBV5-4 combines with J gene TRBJ1-2, with D possibly TRBD1 on 6 matching bases. The V end was cut by 0 bases, the J end by 5 bases, with 11 bases between. Germline lookup yields CDR1 SGHNT and CDR2 YYREEE (reference sequence). This CDR3 comprises 14 residues. Here the CDR3 reads CASSLGQGLYGYTF. CDR3 nucleotides: TGTGCCAGCAGCTTGGGGCAGGGGCTATATGGCTACACCTTC. Full variable domain (remainder filled in from reference TRBV5-4 and TRBJ1-2): ETGVTQSPTHLIKTRGQQVTLRCSSQSGHNTVSWYQQALGQGPQFIFQYYREEENGRGNFPPRFSGLQFPNYSSELNVNALELDDSALYLCASSLGQGLYGYTFGSGTRLTVV.